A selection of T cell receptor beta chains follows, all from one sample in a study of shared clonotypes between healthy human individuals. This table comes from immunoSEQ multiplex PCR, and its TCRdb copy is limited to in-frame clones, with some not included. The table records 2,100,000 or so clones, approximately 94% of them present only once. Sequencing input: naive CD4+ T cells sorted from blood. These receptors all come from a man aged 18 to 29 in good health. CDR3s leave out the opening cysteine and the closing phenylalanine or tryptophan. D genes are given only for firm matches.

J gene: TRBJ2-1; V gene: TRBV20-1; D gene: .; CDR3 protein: SARDWETF
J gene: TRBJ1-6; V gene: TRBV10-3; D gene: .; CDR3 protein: AISEAGYRAANNSPLH
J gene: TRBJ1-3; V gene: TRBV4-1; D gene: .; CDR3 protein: ASSQDQGASGNTIY
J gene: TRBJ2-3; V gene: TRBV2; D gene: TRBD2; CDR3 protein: ASSRRGTSMTDTQY
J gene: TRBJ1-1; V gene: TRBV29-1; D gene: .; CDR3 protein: SIGSGLGTEAF
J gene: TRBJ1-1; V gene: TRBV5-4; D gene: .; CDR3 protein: ASSSVDWGGTEAF
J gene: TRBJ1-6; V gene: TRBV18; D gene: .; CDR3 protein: ASSPIQAGNSPLH
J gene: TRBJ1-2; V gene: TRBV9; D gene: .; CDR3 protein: ASSAQNYGYT
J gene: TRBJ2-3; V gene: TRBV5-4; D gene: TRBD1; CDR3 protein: ASSRQGYGDTQY
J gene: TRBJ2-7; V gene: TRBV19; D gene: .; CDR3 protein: ASSIGGNGYEQY
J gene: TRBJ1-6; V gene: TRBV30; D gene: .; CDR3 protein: AWTSGGDSPLH
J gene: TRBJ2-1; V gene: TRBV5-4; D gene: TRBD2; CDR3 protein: ASSPTSGGGWNEQF
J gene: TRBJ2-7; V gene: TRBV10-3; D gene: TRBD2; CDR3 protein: ATLSSLAGGPSYEQY
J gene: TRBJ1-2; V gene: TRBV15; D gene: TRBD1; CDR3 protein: ATSRGQGGLDGYT